This T cell receptor beta chain was profiled in a study of control samples from healthy donors and cancer patients. This clone was seen just once. This CDR3 contains 17 residues. V shed 1 base and J shed 2 bases, with 16 bases lying between them. CDR1 and CDR2 (germline): SGHVS, FNYEAQ. Data came from immunoSEQ multiplex PCR; TCRdb stores just in-frame clones and leaves some out. The sample lists about 110,000 clones; 70% to 85% were seen once. The sample comprised blood. The V call is TRBV7-6, the J call TRBJ2-3; D unclear. This TCR derives from a man aged 18 to 30 in good health. CDR3 residues: CASSLVPVPLSTDTQYF. CDR3 in DNA: TGTGCCAGCAGCTTAGTTCCGGTACCGCTCTCCACAGATACGCAGTATTTT.